Listed here are 9 T cell receptor beta chains from one sample, sequenced in a study of cytomegalovirus exposure and HLA in healthy donors. Researchers ran the PCR with 60 Vbeta and 13 Jbeta primers. Libraries were prepared by immunoSEQ multiplex PCR; TCRdb keeps only in-frame clonotypes and omits some of them. Counted here are 150,000 or so clones, roughly 85% occurring once; the ten biggest clones make up around 1.5%. The sample consisted of PBMCs. Source of these receptors: a male donor in good health and CMV-seronegative.

This chain uses TRBV27 with TRBJ1-5; D possibly corresponds to TRBD1 (5 bases). The CDR3 consists of 15 residues. V was trimmed by 2 bases and J by 9 bases, leaving 17 bases between them. Germline V CDR1 and CDR2: MNHEY, SMNVEV (reference sequence). The CDR3 loop is CASSLAGGTLSPQHF. As DNA, the CDR3 is TGTGCCAGCAGTTTAGCCGGGGGGACCTTGTCGCCCCAGCATTTT.

The chain is built from TRBV30 and TRBJ2-7; 9 bases line up with TRBD2. Unmatched junction bases numbered 11, after V lost 5 bases and J lost 0 bases. Germline V gene data show CDR1 as GTSNPN and CDR2 as SVGIG (reference sequence). There are 16 residues in the CDR3. CDR3 residues: CAWGGRAGGDSYEQYF. The CDR3 DNA is TGTGCCTGGGGCGGTCGGGCGGGAGGGGACTCCTACGAGCAGTACTTC.

V is TRBV7-8 and J is TRBJ2-1, with 8 positions matching TRBD2. The CDR3 covers 17 residues. V lost 6 bases to trimming and J lost 7 bases; unmatched junction nucleotides: 17. The germline CDR1 and CDR2 sequences are SGHVS and FQNEAQ. In DNA, the CDR3 is TGTGCCAGCAGTCACGACGGTAGCGGGACCCCCAGGAATGAGCAGTTCTTC. Protein sequence: CASSHDGSGTPRNEQFF. Drawing the rest from reference TRBV7-8 and TRBJ2-1, the complete variable domain is GAGVSQSPRYKVAKRGQDVALRCDPISGHVSLFWYQQALGQGPEFLTYFQNEAQLDKSGLPSDRFFAERPEGSVSTLKIQRTQQEDSAVYLCASSHDGSGTPRNEQFFGPGTRLTVL.

This chain links TRBV28 with TRBJ2-2; 9 nucleotides align to TRBD2. In germline, CDR1 is MDHEN, CDR2 SYDVKM. V shed 4 bases and J 4 bases; nucleotides not matched to a gene: 1. The CDR3 runs 14 residues. Written as DNA, the CDR3 is TGTGCCAGCAGTTCTAGCGGGGCCACCGGGGAGCTGTTTTTT. Amino acid sequence: CASSSSGATGELFF.

This rearrangement joins TRBV19 to TRBJ2-1, with D hard to call. Germline V CDR1 and CDR2: LNHDA, SQIVND (reference sequence). There are 15 residues in the CDR3. V lost 7 bases to trimming and J lost 2 bases, with 15 bases between them. The CDR3: CASNFGSFAYNEQFF. The CDR3 nucleotides are TGTGCCAGTAATTTCGGGTCGTTCGCCTACAATGAGCAGTTCTTC.

This clone showed up just a few times. The V and J genes are TRBV6-1 and TRBJ2-2, with 8 bases that match TRBD1. The CDR3 has 16 amino acids. V trimming: 2 bases; J trimming: 6 bases; junction bases outside the gene matches: 8. The germline V gene has CDR1 MNHNS and CDR2 SASEGT. CDR3 residues: CASSEFRQGIAGELFF. The CDR3 DNA sequence: TGTGCCAGCAGTGAATTCCGACAGGGGATCGCCGGGGAGCTGTTTTTT.

J is TRBJ2-5 and V is TRBV7-6; D possibly corresponds to TRBD2 (5 bases). The CDR3 has 12 residues. V gave up 5 bases and J gave up 7 bases, with 11 bases separating them. Germline V gene lookup returns CDR1 SGHVS and CDR2 FNYEAQ. The CDR3 here is CASSRPEATQYF. CDR3 sequence (DNA): TGTGCCAGCAGCCGCCCGGAGGCGACCCAGTACTTC. Drawing the rest from reference TRBV7-6 and TRBJ2-5, the complete variable domain is GAGVSQSPRYKVTKRGQDVALRCDPISGHVSLYWYRQALGQGPEFLTYFNYEAQQDKSGLPNDRFSAERPEGSISTLTIQRTEQRDSAMYRCASSRPEATQYFGPGTRLLVL.

Written as DNA, the CDR3 is TGTGCCAGTAGTATTTCATGGGGGGGGAGTCCTAACACCGGGGAGCTGTTTTTT. It translates to CASSISWGGSPNTGELFF. The chain joins TRBV19 to TRBJ2-2; 7 bases match TRBD2. Trimming removed 3 bases from V and 2 bases from J; junction bases left unmatched: 12. Looked up from germline, CDR1 is LNHDA and CDR2 is SQIVND (reference sequence). The CDR3 loop spans 18 amino acids.

This CDR3 reads CASTPFGTGFLPSGANVLTF. The CDR3 DNA follows: TGTGCCAGCACCCCGTTCGGGACAGGGTTTTTACCCTCTGGGGCCAACGTCCTGACTTTC. This chain links TRBV27 with TRBJ2-6; 9 positions agree with TRBD1. V lost 7 bases to trimming and J lost 0 bases; unmatched junction nucleotides: 16. Germline CDR1 is MNHEY and CDR2 is SMNVEV (reference sequence). The CDR3 extends over 20 amino acids.